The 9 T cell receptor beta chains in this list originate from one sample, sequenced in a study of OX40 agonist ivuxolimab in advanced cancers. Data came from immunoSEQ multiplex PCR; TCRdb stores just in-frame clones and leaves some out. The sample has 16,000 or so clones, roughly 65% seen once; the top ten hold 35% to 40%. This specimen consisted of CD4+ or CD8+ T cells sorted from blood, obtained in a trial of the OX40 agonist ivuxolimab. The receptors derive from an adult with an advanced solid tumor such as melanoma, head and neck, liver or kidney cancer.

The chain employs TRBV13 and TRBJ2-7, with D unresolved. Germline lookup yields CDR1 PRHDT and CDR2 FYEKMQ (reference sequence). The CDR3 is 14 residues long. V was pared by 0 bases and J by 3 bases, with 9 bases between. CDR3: CASSLGGSSYEQYF. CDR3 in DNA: TGTGCCAGCAGCTTAGGAGGCAGTAGCTACGAGCAGTACTTC.

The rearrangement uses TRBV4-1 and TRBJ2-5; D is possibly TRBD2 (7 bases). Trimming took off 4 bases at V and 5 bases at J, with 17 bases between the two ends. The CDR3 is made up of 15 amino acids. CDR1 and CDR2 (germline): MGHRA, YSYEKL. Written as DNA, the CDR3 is TGCGCCAGCAGCCCATCTAGCGGAGGGGGGGAGACCCAGTACTTC. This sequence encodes CASSPSSGGGETQYF.

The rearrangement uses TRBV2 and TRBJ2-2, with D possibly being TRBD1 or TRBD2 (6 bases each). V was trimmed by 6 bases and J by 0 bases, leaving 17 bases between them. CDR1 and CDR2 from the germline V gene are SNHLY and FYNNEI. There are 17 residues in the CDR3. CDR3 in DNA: TGTGCCAGCAGGGGGGGCCACTCAGGGGCGAACACCGGGGAGCTGTTTTTT. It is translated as CASRGGHSGANTGELFF.

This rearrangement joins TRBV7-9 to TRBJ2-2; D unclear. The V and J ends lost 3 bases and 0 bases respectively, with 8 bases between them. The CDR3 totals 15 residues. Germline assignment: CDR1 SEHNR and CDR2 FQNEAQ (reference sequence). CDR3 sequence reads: CASSFQESNTGELFF. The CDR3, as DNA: TGTGCCAGCAGCTTTCAGGAGTCGAACACCGGGGAGCTGTTTTTT. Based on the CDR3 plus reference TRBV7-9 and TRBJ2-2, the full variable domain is DTGVSQNPRHKITKRGQNVTFRCDPISEHNRLYWYRQTLGQGPEFLTYFQNEAQLEKSRLLSDRFSAERPKGSFSTLEIQRTEQGDSAMYLCASSFQESNTGELFFGEGSRLTVL.

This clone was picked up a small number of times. The CDR3 region has the DNA TGTGCCAGCAGCTTAGAGGGACACGGGTATGGCTACACCTTC. Its translation is CASSLEGHGYGYTF. The genes are TRBV7-9 and TRBJ1-2; a weak D match, TRBD1 (6 bases). The germline V and J ends were trimmed by 1 base and 5 bases, with 11 bases remaining between them. This CDR3 region has 14 residues. CDR1 and CDR2 from the germline V gene are SEHNR and FQNEAQ (reference sequence). The variable domain in full, completed from reference TRBV7-9 and TRBJ1-2, reads DTGVSQNPRHKITKRGQNVTFRCDPISEHNRLYWYRQTLGQGPEFLTYFQNEAQLEKSRLLSDRFSAERPKGSFSTLEIQRTEQGDSAMYLCASSLEGHGYGYTFGSGTRLTVV.

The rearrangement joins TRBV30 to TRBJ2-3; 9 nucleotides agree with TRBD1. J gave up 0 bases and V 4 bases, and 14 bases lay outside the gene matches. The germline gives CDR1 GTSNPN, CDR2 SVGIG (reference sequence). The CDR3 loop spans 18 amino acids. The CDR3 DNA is TGTGCCTGGATGGATGGACAGGGGTTCCGCGGGAGCACAGATACGCAGTATTTT. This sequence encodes CAWMDGQGFRGSTDTQYF.

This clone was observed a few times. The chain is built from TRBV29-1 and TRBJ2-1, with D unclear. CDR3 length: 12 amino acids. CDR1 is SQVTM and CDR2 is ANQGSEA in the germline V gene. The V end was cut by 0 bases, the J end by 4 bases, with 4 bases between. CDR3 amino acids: CSVEEKYNEQFF. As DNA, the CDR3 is TGCAGCGTTGAAGAAAAGTACAATGAGCAGTTCTTC.

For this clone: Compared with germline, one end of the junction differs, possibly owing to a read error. The CDR3 DNA follows: TGTGCCAGCAGCCTAGCGGGAGGGTACAATGAGCAGTTCTTC. Its protein product is CASSLAGGYNEQFF. The chain couples TRBV7-9 to TRBJ2-1; 12 bases map to TRBD2. The germline gives CDR1 SEHNR, CDR2 FQNEAQ (reference sequence). The CDR3 consists of 14 residues.

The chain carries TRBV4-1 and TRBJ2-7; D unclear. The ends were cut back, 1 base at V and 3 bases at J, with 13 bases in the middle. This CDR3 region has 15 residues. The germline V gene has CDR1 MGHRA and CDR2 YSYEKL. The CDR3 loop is CASSQVDPPHYEQYF. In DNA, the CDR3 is TGCGCCAGCAGCCAAGTTGACCCTCCCCACTACGAGCAGTACTTC.